The rows below give T cell receptor beta chains drawn from one sample of a study of memory CD4+ T cells and cytomegalovirus serostatus. Repertoires were generated with immunoSEQ multiplex PCR, while TCRdb's copy carries only in-frame clones and drops some. In the table there are just over 25,000 clones, roughly 80% of which are singletons. Sequenced input: memory CD4+ T cells from blood. The receptors shown here come from an adult in good health and CMV-seronegative. Both conserved end residues are part of each CDR3.

v_call cdr3_length cdr3_aa
TRBV9 16 CASSLGQGASNQPQHF
TRBV7-9 15 CASSLGDSLYNEQFF
TRBV29-1 15 CSMRQGSSSYNEQFF
TRBV7-7 13 CASSSGLDNEQFF
TRBV28 15 CASSLGDRVDQPQHF
TRBV29-1 12 CSVGGGPEKLFF
TRBV5-4 14 CASSPFSRTDTQYF
TRBV7-8 15 CASSLVPTRAYEQYF
TRBV10-3 13 CAISASEYNEQFF
TRBV6-6 13 CASSSGQGDGAFF
TRBV7-9 14 CASSWRGENTEAFF
TRBV5-4 17 CASSLIGQGADVYGYTF